Sequencing of this TCR beta chain was carried out in a study of shared clonotypes between healthy human individuals (TCRdb year 2020). Concerning the study at large: Two women and a few men aged 18 to 49 years were included in the cohort. For each donor, three plates each were used for CD4 naive and CD4 memory, two plates were used for CD8 naive, and one plate was used for CD8 memory. The study deeply sequenced blood TCR repertoires of several healthy adults to estimate repertoire size and the extent of clonotype sharing between individuals. To increase sequencing depth and limit assay-specific biases, different laboratories used diverse techniques to prepare libraries and sequence TCR repertoires. Each donor's leukapheresis produced roughly between roughly 0.85 and 9.5 billion PBMCs.

As concerns this clone: Its antigen specificity is not known. No base quality values were provided; no much bigger clone lies one nucleotide off.

The donors were healthy, HIV-negative adults with no recently reported acute infections or vaccinations. All donors were Caucasian adults living in Nashville, Tennessee, USA. CD4+ T cells were enriched through magnetic negative selection, after which naive cells were positively selected on CD45RA and the remaining negative fraction served as the memory subset. After blood collection by leukapheresis, PBMCs were isolated using Ficoll-Histopaque density gradient centrifugation and then cryopreserved in the vapor phase of liquid nitrogen. Purity and quantity of every magnetically sorted T cell population were checked by analytical flow cytometry. Each sorted fraction had its genomic DNA isolated and then quantified by UV absorbance on a Nanodrop 2000c. TCR CDR3 regions were amplified from genomic DNA by multiplex PCR using the deep immunoSEQ assay. Extracted genomic DNA from each cell subset was distributed evenly across all wells of several immunoSEQ 96-well plates, and each plate was treated as a replicate. Each replicate PCR for sorted subsets received around 210 ng genomic DNA, equal to 30,000 or so T cell genomes. Purified libraries were measured with a Qubit 3.0 fluorometer, size-checked on a Bioanalyzer 2100, and measured again with the KAPA Library Quantification kit. Every immunoSEQ 96-well plate was sequenced on a dedicated single-read 150-cycle Illumina NextSeq 550 flow cell. The paper's processing steps were these. Because the immunoSEQ output included only junctional sequences and no quality scores, the filtering could not be the same as the filtering used for full-length reads. Sequences were annotated with PyIR, a Python wrapper for IgBLAST v1.9, using IMGT germline references to assign V/J genes and CDR3. Any read was removed if the V/J assignment was weak (E-value above 1e-6), the CDR3 was missing, or the read contained stop codons, out-of-frame junctions, or ambiguous translated residues. V3J clonotypes were defined as sequences sharing an identical inferred V gene, J gene, and CDR3 amino acid sequence. Percentage overlap between repertoires was calculated by dividing the number of shared unique clonotypes by the size of the smaller repertoire. Three approaches were used to assess repertoire richness: RTK rarefaction, the Chao1 estimator, and Recon v2.1 estimates of unobserved clonotypes. Generation probabilities for all TCRbeta clonotypes obtained by the gDNA method from several donors were computed using OLGA. TCRdb mirrors the immuneACCESS table, restricted to in-frame sequences. Some clones are absent from its copies; in checked studies, under half trace to an unresolved V gene, and the reason for the others is unknown. V, J and clone size were drawn from that table, and D and trimming were deduced from the DNA. This sample gives some 2,000,000 clones in total; approximately 96% of them show up just once. Of the sample, approximately 0.13% falls within the top ten clones.

Taken from the germline V gene, the CDR1 and CDR2 loops are MNHNS and SASEGT. Including the terminal cysteine and phenylalanine, the CDR3 comprises 15 residues. The retained sequence is limited to the CDR3, 45 bases, with the frame set at the first base. V gives up 1 base and J gives up 1 base, and the segment between their germline ends measures 10 bases. Broad study findings and their caveats: Compared with non-shared clonotypes, clonotypes shared by all four sorted-subset donors had higher generation probabilities. Rarefaction of sorted-subset datasets indicated incomplete sequencing despite the large sequencing depth. Estimated clonotype richness was generally larger for naive than for memory subsets. Based on pairwise subsampling, the degree of clonotype sharing among donors was expected to be affected by sequencing depth. Because the study included a small number of donors, the genetic and exposure-history diversity represented was limited. Sampling was limited to blood, and TCR repertoires in tissue likely differ from TCR repertoires in blood. When a handful of donors were compared, the shared fraction of clonotypes was about 5.2% for naive CD4, 3% to 4% for naive CD8, 2% to 2.5% for memory CD4, and about 0.36% for memory CD8.

This TCR derives from a man younger than 30 in good health. The V and J segments used are TRBV6-1 and TRBJ1-1, with no confident D gene call. The specimen was naive CD4+ T cells sorted from blood. The cell subset or site label on this specimen signifies: CD45RA+ positively selected. CDR3 region: CASSEVGQRNTEAFF. The DNA reads as follows: TGTGCCAGCAGTGAAGTCGGGCAGAGGAACACTGAAGCTTTCTTT.